Listed below are T cell receptor beta chains from one sample, sequenced in a study of T cell responses to AZD1222 COVID-19 vaccine. Clones were sequenced by immunoSEQ multiplex PCR, and TCRdb holds only the in-frame ones, with some missing. The table records approximately 150,000 clones, around 90% of them present only once. The material sequenced was peripheral blood, taken on day 0 of AZD1222 vaccination. These receptors were obtained from an adult in good health. The CDR3 runs from the conserved cysteine through the conserved F or W. D genes are given only for firm matches. A clone size is listed for some rows: how often the clone was seen (once, few, many), or a class if it is expanded.

>.|.|TRBJ2-1|TRBV7-8
CASSLVGGVDNEQFF
TGTGCCAGCAGCTTAGTCGGGGGAGTGGACAATGAGCAGTTCTTC
>.|.|TRBJ1-2|TRBV6-1
CASSDISAGGAYGYTF
TGTGCCAGCAGTGATATTTCCGCCGGTGGGGCCTATGGCTACACCTTC
>once|.|TRBJ2-3|TRBV7-9
CASSPRGIDTQYF
TGTGCCAGCAGCCCCCGAGGGATAGATACGCAGTATTTT
>.|TRBD2|TRBJ2-5|TRBV27
CASIYPGLAGPSPQYF
TGTGCCAGCATTTACCCAGGACTAGCGGGACCTTCGCCCCAGTACTTC
>.|.|TRBJ2-3|TRBV7-9
CASTFQGTDTQYF
TGTGCCAGCACTTTCCAGGGTACAGATACGCAGTATTTT
>.|.|TRBJ2-7|TRBV9
CASSPRDRSSYEQYF
TGTGCCAGCAGCCCCCGGGACCGGAGCTCCTACGAGCAGTACTTC
>.|.|TRBJ2-1|TRBV18
CASSPPGGSSYNEQFF
TGTGCCAGCTCACCGCCAGGCGGGTCCTCCTACAATGAGCAGTTCTTC
>.|.|TRBJ2-2|TRBV7-2
CASSLGGSNGELFF
TGTGCCAGCAGCTTAGGGGGGAGTAACGGGGAGCTGTTTTTT
>.|.|TRBJ2-7|TRBV6-5
CASSYSDNSYEQYF
TGTGCCAGCAGTTACTCGGACAACTCCTACGAGCAGTACTTC
>once|TRBD2|TRBJ2-1|TRBV19
CASTQWGTSGNNEQFF
TGTGCCAGTACCCAATGGGGGACTAGCGGGAACAATGAGCAGTTCTTC
>.|TRBD2|TRBJ2-7|TRBV3-1/TRBV3-2
CASSQARTSYEQYF
TGTGCCAGCAGCCAAGCCCGGACTAGTTACGAGCAGTACTTC
>once|.|TRBJ1-1|TRBV5-6
CASSFLRAGLDTEAFF
TGTGCCAGCAGCTTTCTCAGGGCGGGTTTGGACACTGAAGCTTTCTTT
>.|TRBD2|TRBJ2-1|TRBV5-1
CATRKGTSANEQFF
TGCGCCACCCGGAAGGGGACTAGCGCAAATGAGCAGTTCTTC
>once|TRBD2|TRBJ2-1|TRBV7-8
CATERGRARFF
TGTGCCACCGAGAGAGGGAGGGCCCGGTTCTTC
>once|.|TRBJ2-7|TRBV5-1
CASSLRVLTEQYF
TGCGCCAGCAGCTTGCGGGTTTTGACCGAGCAGTACTTC
>.|.|TRBJ2-5|TRBV5-8
CASSHHRLQETQYF
TGTGCCAGCAGCCACCATAGGTTACAAGAGACCCAGTACTTC
>.|.|TRBJ2-1|TRBV28
CASSHDLVAGVISQFF
TGTGCCAGCAGTCACGACCTGGTAGCAGGAGTAATTTCGCAGTTCTTC
>.|.|TRBJ1-2|TRBV7-8
CASSLPARANYGYTF
TGTGCCAGCAGCTTGCCCGCTCGAGCTAACTATGGCTACACCTTC
>.|.|TRBJ1-1|TRBV5-1
CASSLGRRNTEAFF
TGCGCCAGCAGCTTGGGACGGAGGAACACTGAAGCTTTCTTT
>.|.|TRBJ1-1|TRBV19
CASSPRGRGDTEAFF
TGTGCCAGTAGTCCCCGGGGCAGAGGGGACACTGAAGCTTTCTTT
>.|.|TRBJ1-1|TRBV3-1/TRBV3-2
CASSLGAHVPIAFF
TGTGCCAGCAGCCTTGGGGCACACGTACCGATAGCTTTCTTT
>.|.|TRBJ2-7|TRBV5-5
CASSLFGAYEQYF
TGTGCCAGCAGCTTGTTCGGAGCGTACGAGCAGTACTTC
>.|TRBD1|TRBJ1-5|TRBV7-8
CASSQDRGQPQHF
TGTGCCAGCAGCCAAGACAGGGGCCAGCCCCAGCATTTT
>.|.|TRBJ2-7|TRBV18
CASSPPTGRTYEQYF
TGTGCCAGCTCACCACCGACGGGAAGAACCTACGAGCAGTACTTC
>.|.|TRBJ1-2|TRBV11-2
CASSLIGQNYGYTF
TGTGCCAGCAGCTTAATCGGGCAGAACTATGGCTACACCTTC
>.|TRBD1|TRBJ1-5|TRBV6-5
CASSPDRGRNQPQHF
TGTGCCAGCAGTCCCGACAGGGGGCGCAATCAGCCCCAGCATTTT
>.|.|TRBJ1-2|TRBV29-1
CSVDRRGGGYYGYTF
TGCAGCGTTGATCGCCGGGGAGGAGGCTACTATGGCTACACCTTC
>.|TRBD2|TRBJ2-3|TRBV4-1
CASSSRGAGGFSDTQYF
TGCGCCAGCAGCTCCCGTGGCGCGGGAGGTTTTTCAGATACGCAGTATTTT
>once|.|TRBJ2-6|TRBV28
CASSLLGAGANVLTF
TGTGCCAGCAGTTTACTGGGCGCTGGGGCCAACGTCCTGACTTTC
>.|.|TRBJ2-5|TRBV10-2
CASSESPTQETQYF
TGCGCCAGCAGTGAGTCTCCCACGCAAGAGACCCAGTACTTC
>.|.|TRBJ1-2|TRBV3-1/TRBV3-2
CASSPRQISYYGYTF
TGTGCCAGCAGCCCTAGACAGATCTCTTACTATGGCTACACCTTC
>few|.|TRBJ1-1|TRBV6-2/TRBV6-3
CASSYSRTTNHYTEAFF
TGTGCCAGCAGTTACTCCCGGACTACGAACCATTACACTGAAGCTTTCTTT
>.|TRBD1|TRBJ2-1|TRBV10-3
CAISESSAGTGGEQFF
TGTGCCATCAGTGAGTCGTCCGCCGGGACAGGGGGTGAGCAGTTCTTC
>few|.|TRBJ1-4|TRBV21-1
CASTKRGRGDEKLFF
TGTGCCAGCACCAAAAGGGGCAGGGGGGATGAAAAACTGTTTTTT
>.|.|TRBJ1-1|TRBV9
CATGGWNTEAFF
TGTGCCACCGGGGGTTGGAACACTGAAGCTTTCTTT
>.|TRBD2|TRBJ2-1|TRBV19
CASSTTSGSFNEQFF
TGTGCCAGTAGTACGACTAGCGGGAGTTTCAATGAGCAGTTCTTC
>.|.|TRBJ1-1|TRBV6-4
CASSRTANTEAFF
TGTGCCAGCTCCCGTACAGCCAACACTGAAGCTTTCTTT
>.|.|TRBJ1-1|TRBV5-4
CASSPFLGRTEAFF
TGTGCCAGCAGCCCGTTTTTAGGGAGGACTGAAGCTTTCTTT
>.|.|TRBJ2-7|TRBV11-2
CASSFRRAYEQYF
TGTGCCAGCAGCTTCCGACGGGCCTACGAGCAGTACTTC
>.|TRBD2|TRBJ2-1|TRBV5-6
CASSLGTSVYNEQFF
TGTGCCAGCAGCTTGGGGACTAGCGTTTACAATGAGCAGTTCTTC
>.|.|TRBJ1-4|TRBV5-5
CASSFSLDRTRAEKLFF
TGTGCCAGCAGCTTCAGTTTGGACCGAACCCGAGCTGAAAAACTGTTTTTT
>.|TRBD1|TRBJ1-3|TRBV28
CATSTGGNTIYF
TGTGCCACCTCGACAGGGGGGAACACCATATATTTT
>once|.|TRBJ1-1|TRBV18
CASSPQGRNTEAFF
TGTGCCAGCTCCCCGCAGGGGAGAAACACTGAAGCTTTCTTT
>once|.|TRBJ1-5|TRBV18
CASSPRGHRDQPQHF
TGTGCCAGCTCACCACGGGGACATCGAGATCAGCCCCAGCATTTT
>.|TRBD1|TRBJ2-7|TRBV27
CASSLPGQGAREQYF
TGTGCCAGCAGTTTACCGGGACAGGGGGCGCGCGAGCAGTACTTC
>.|TRBD1|TRBJ2-7|TRBV5-4
CASSRQGGYEQYF
TGTGCCAGCAGCCGACAGGGCGGCTACGAGCAGTACTTC
>.|.|TRBJ2-3|TRBV9
CASSVVSNADTQYF
TGTGCCAGCAGCGTAGTAAGTAACGCAGATACGCAGTATTTT
>few|TRBD1|TRBJ1-2|TRBV9
CASSWTGTPYGYTF
TGTGCCAGCAGCTGGACAGGGACCCCCTATGGCTACACCTTC
>.|TRBD1|TRBJ2-2|TRBV30
CAWQQGGVGELFF
TGTGCCTGGCAACAGGGGGGAGTCGGGGAGCTGTTTTTT
>.|.|TRBJ2-2|TRBV10-2
CATPRQRASNTGELFF
TGCGCCACCCCCCGGCAGAGGGCCTCGAACACCGGGGAGCTGTTTTTT
>.|TRBD1|TRBJ1-5|TRBV6-2/TRBV6-3
CASSYLDRANQPQHF
TGTGCCAGCAGTTATCTGGACAGGGCGAATCAGCCCCAGCATTTT
>.|.|TRBJ1-2|TRBV19
CASSRQGTARGYTF
TGTGCCAGTAGTCGGCAGGGTACGGCGAGGGGCTACACCTTC
>.|.|TRBJ2-1|TRBV29-1
CSVEIVGGVPEQFF
TGCAGCGTTGAGATAGTTGGCGGGGTGCCTGAGCAGTTCTTC
>.|TRBD2|TRBJ2-7|TRBV7-2
CASGSGTSGRRYEQYF
TGTGCCAGCGGATCCGGGACTAGCGGGAGGCGCTACGAGCAGTACTTC
>.|TRBD2|TRBJ2-7|TRBV19
CASSSTSGSYEQYF
TGTGCCAGTAGTAGCACTAGCGGGAGTTACGAGCAGTACTTC
>.|.|TRBJ1-2|TRBV5-1
CASSPPGHLNYGYTF
TGCGCCAGCAGCCCTCCGGGACACCTTAACTATGGCTACACCTTC
>.|.|TRBJ2-5|TRBV19
CASSPSEVRGGGETQYF
TGTGCCAGTAGCCCTTCTGAGGTGCGGGGTGGCGGGGAGACCCAGTACTTC
>.|TRBD2|TRBJ2-7|TRBV19
CASSAIAGPAGEQYF
TGTGCCAGTAGTGCCATAGCGGGACCGGCGGGCGAGCAGTACTTC